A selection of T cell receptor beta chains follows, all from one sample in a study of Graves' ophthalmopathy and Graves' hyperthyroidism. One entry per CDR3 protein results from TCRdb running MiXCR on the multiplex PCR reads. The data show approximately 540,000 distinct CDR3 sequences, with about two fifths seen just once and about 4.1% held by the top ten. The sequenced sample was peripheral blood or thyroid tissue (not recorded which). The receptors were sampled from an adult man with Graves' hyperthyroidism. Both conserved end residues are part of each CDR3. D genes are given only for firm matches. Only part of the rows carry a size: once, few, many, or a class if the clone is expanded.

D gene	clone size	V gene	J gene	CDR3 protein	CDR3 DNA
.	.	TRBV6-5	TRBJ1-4	CASSESPQLFNEKLFF	TGTGCCAGCAGTGAAAGTCCTCAGCTTTTTAATGAAAAACTGTTTTTT
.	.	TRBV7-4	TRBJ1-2	CASRGGGRNYGYTF	TGTGCCAGCAGAGGGGGGGGCCGCAACTATGGCTACACCTTC
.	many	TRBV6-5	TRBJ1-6	CASSWDYNSPLHF	TGTGCCAGCAGTTGGGACTATAATTCACCCCTCCACTTT
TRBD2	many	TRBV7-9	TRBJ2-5	CASSLASGSTAQYF	TGTGCCAGCAGCTTGGCTAGCGGGAGTACGGCCCAGTACTTC
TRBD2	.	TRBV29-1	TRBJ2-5	CSELLAGLGTQYF	TGCAGCGAGCTTCTAGCGGGCTTAGGGACCCAGTACTTC
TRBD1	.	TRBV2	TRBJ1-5	CASSETGGSRQPQHF	TGTGCCAGCAGTGAAACAGGGGGTTCGAGACAGCCCCAGCATTTT
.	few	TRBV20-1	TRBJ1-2	CSDRPGVSNYGYTF	TGCAGTGACAGACCGGGGGTCTCTAACTATGGCTACACCTTC
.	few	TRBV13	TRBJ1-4	CASSSRLAGPNEKLFF	TGTGCCAGCAGCTCCAGACTCGCGGGACCGAATGAAAAACTGTTTTTT
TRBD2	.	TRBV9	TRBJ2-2	CASKDRAHGGRVGGELFF	TGTGCCAGCAAAGACAGAGCCCATGGCGGGAGGGTCGGCGGGGAGCTGTTTTTT
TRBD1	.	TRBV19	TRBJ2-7	CASSTTTIRDSSLCEQYF	TGTGCCAGTAGCACCACTACGATCCGGGACAGTTCTCTCTGCGAGCAGTACTTC
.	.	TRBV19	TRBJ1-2	CASSIGGDNYGYTF	TGTGCCAGTAGTATAGGAGGGGATAACTATGGCTACACCTTC
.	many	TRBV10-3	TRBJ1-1	CAISATDMNTEAFF	TGTGCCATCAGTGCTACAGATATGAACACTGAAGCTTTCTTT
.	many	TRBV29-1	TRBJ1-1	CSVAGEGTEAFF	TGCAGCGTGGCAGGGGAGGGCACTGAAGCTTTCTTT
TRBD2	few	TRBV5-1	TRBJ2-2	CASSLALAGTNTGELFF	TGCGCCAGCAGCTTGGCATTAGCGGGAACGAACACCGGGGAGCTGTTTTTT
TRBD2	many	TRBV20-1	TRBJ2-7	CSASGLAGYEQYF	TGCAGTGCTAGTGGACTAGCGGGATACGAGCAGTACTTC
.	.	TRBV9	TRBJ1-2	CASSVTSGHPNYGYTF	TGTGCCAGCAGCGTAACTTCGGGACACCCCAACTATGGCTACACCTTC
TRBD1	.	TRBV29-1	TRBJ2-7	CSVEGTGGHEQYF	TGCAGCGTTGAGGGGACAGGGGGCCACGAGCAGTACTTC
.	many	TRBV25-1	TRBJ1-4	CASSDYRATNEKLFF	TGTGCCAGCAGTGACTACAGGGCGACTAATGAAAAACTGTTTTTT
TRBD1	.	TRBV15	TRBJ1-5	CATSRDRDRETQHF	TGTGCCACCAGCAGGGACAGGGATAGGGAGACCCAGCATTTT
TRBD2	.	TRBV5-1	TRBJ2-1	CASSLELAGTLEQFF	TGCGCCAGCAGCTTGGAACTAGCGGGCACGCTTGAGCAGTTCTTC
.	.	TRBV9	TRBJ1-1	CASSPVRGSPPEPEAFF	TGTGCCAGCTCACCTGTGAGGGGTTCCCCCCCGGAGCCTGAAGCTTTCTTT
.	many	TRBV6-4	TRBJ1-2	CASSDGIISGYGYTF	TGTGCCAGCAGTGACGGCATAATTTCGGGCTATGGCTACACCTTC
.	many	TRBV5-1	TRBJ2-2	CASSLAVPTGELFF	TGCGCCAGCAGCTTGGCGGTGCCCACCGGGGAGCTGTTTTTT
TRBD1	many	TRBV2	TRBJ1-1	CASSERTGNTEAFF	TGTGCCAGCAGTGAGCGGACAGGGAACACTGAAGCTTTCTTT
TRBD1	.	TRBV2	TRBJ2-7	CASIKDTGGYEQYF	TGTGCCAGCATCAAGGACACAGGGGGGTACGAGCAGTACTTC
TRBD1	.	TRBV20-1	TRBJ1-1	CSARAKTGYTEAFF	TGCAGTGCTAGAGCTAAGACAGGGTACACTGAAGCTTTCTTT
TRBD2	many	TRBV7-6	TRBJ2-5	CASSPRLTSGEETQYF	TGTGCCAGCAGCCCACGGTTGACTAGCGGGGAAGAGACCCAGTACTTC
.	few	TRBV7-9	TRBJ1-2	CASSSTAGSNYGYTF	TGTGCCAGCAGCTCGACTGCAGGGAGTAACTATGGCTACACCTTC
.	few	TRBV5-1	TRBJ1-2	CASGQGSNYGYTF	TGCGCCAGCGGCCAGGGGTCCAACTATGGCTACACCTTC
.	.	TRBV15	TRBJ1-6	CATSSEAATWNSPLHF	TGTGCCACCAGCAGTGAAGCGGCCACGTGGAATTCACCCCTCCACTTT
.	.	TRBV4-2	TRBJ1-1	CASSQGNTEALF	TGTGCCAGCAGCCAAGGGAACACTGAAGCTCTCTTT
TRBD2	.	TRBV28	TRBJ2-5	CATKGGSGAQLETQYF	TGTGCCACCAAGGGTGGGAGCGGGGCCCAACTTGAGACCCAGTACTTC
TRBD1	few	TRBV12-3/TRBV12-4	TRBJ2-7	CASSLRDRDRGDNEQYF	TGTGCCAGCAGTTTAAGAGACCGGGACAGGGGGGACAACGAGCAGTACTTC
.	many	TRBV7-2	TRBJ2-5	CASSLEREETQYF	TGTGCCAGCAGCTTAGAGCGGGAAGAGACCCAGTACTTC
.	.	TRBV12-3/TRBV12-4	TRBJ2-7	CASSLSPVANEQYF	TGTGCCAGCAGTTTATCCCCAGTGGCTAACGAGCAGTACTTC
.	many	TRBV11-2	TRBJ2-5	CASSRRWGPEAQYF	TGTGCCAGCAGCCGCCGATGGGGCCCGGAGGCCCAGTACTTC
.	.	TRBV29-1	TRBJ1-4	CSVVRGGVGEKLFF	TGCAGCGTTGTCAGGGGTGGGGTAGGAGAAAAACTGTTTTTT
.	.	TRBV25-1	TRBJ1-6	CASSARVTEASPLHF	TGTGCCAGCAGTGCTAGGGTGACAGAGGCTTCACCCCTCCACTTT
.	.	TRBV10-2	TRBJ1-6	CASRDTGTNSPLHF	TGCGCCAGCAGAGACACAGGGACTAATTCACCCCTCCACTTT
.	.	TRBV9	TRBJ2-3	CASARGRGPDTQYF	TGTGCCAGCGCGAGGGGGAGGGGGCCAGATACGCAGTATTTT
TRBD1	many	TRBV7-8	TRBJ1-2	CASSLDRSDRRTGVGYTF	TGTGCCAGCAGCTTAGACCGGTCGGACAGGCGGACTGGCGTTGGCTACACCTTC